This section outlines one T cell receptor (beta chain) sequence together with its context. Its antigen is currently unknown. Source study methods: For the immunoSEQ data, sequences were junction-only without quality scores, so filtering differed. The repertoire was sequenced with immunoSEQ multiplex PCR; TCRdb's copy has only in-frame clones and lacks some. V and J calls and clone size are as listed in that table; D and trimming were resolved from the DNA. The repertoire has 2 million to 3 million clones, more than 85% of them found once; the top ten carry more than 0.35%. There are 17 residues in the CDR3. In germline, CDR1 is SGHDT, CDR2 YYEEEE. Trimming removed 4 bases at V and 3 bases at J, with 17 bases between. This sample is drawn from a study of shared clonotypes between healthy human individuals. CD45RA+ naive and CD45RA-negative memory subsets were separated from CD4+ cells. Study results and limitations: Rarefaction showed that sequencing of sorted subsets was incomplete (despite large depth).

The sequence came from a man between 18 and 29 years old in good health. Some clones in this sample may be carry-over from other donors' samples. V gene TRBV5-6 combines with J gene TRBJ2-6; TRBD1 might be the D (5 bases). Sequencing was carried out using naive CD4+ T cells from PBMCs. Subset described: CD45RA+ positively selected. DNA of the CDR3: TGTGCCAGCAGCCCCGGGTGGTCAGGGATTGGGGCCAACGTCCTGACTTTC. This sequence encodes CASSPGWSGIGANVLTF.